Detailed here is one TCR beta chain. This entry belongs to a study of identical twins. The CDR3 loop spans 14 amino acids. V was clipped by 0 bases and J by 6 bases; unmatched bases: 3. CDR1 DFQATT and CDR2 SNEGSKA come from the germline V gene (reference sequence). MiXCR was run by TCRdb on the 5' RACE reads, yielding one entry per CDR3 protein. Among about 240,000 distinct CDR3 sequences listed, roughly a tenth were seen once. V usage is TRBV20-1 and J usage is TRBJ2-1; 9 nucleotides line up with TRBD2. Sequencing was done on a sample of memory T cells sorted from blood. This sequence was found in a man in his fifties or sixties in good health. CDR3 DNA: TGCAGTGCTAGAGACGGGACTAGCCCCAATGAGCAGTTCTTC. Amino acids: CSARDGTSPNEQFF.